The entry below gives a single TCR beta chain sequence along with its context. What antigen it recognizes has not been identified. Per-nucleotide qualities are absent, and no much larger clonotype sits a single base away. The hyperthyroidism patients were 18 to 65 years old and newly diagnosed, with a disease duration of less than 2 months. Patients with other autoimmune diseases, uncontrolled infections, pregnancy or lactation were excluded from the study. Diagnosis relied on clinical symptoms, serum thyroxine, TRAb, thyroid ultrasound and orbital computed tomography. Trizol reagent was used to extract the total RNA, and its quality was then checked on an Agilent 2100 Bioanalyzer. The data were taken from a study of Graves' ophthalmopathy and Graves' hyperthyroidism (dated by TCRdb to 2016 to 2019). As for the study more broadly: Hyperthyroidism was defined as stable when no progression to ophthalmopathy occurred within 18 months of follow-up. The study used signatures of the TCR beta repertoire to tell Graves' ophthalmopathy apart from Graves' hyperthyroidism and to predict which patients would progress to ophthalmopathy. In total, under 150 blood samples were TCR-sequenced: fewer than 50 ophthalmopathy, some 75 hyperthyroidism and some 17 hyperthyroidism-to-ophthalmopathy patients. To explore V-J signatures that distinguish ophthalmopathy from hyperthyroidism, a discovery set of 100 patients was enrolled, made up of some 41 with ophthalmopathy and around 60 with stable hyperthyroidism. An independent validation cohort comprised around 19 hyperthyroidism patients and over 15 patients who later progressed from hyperthyroidism to ophthalmopathy. In roughly six hyperthyroidism patients, the T-cell repertoire of thyroid tissue was compared with the T-cell repertoire of blood. After sampling, hyperthyroidism patients received methimazole starting at 30 mg daily, and ophthalmopathy patients received high-dose intravenous methylprednisolone. General study outcomes and caveats: In validation, the model predicted ophthalmopathy progression with about 70% sensitivity and about 77% specificity; roughly 12 predicted patients were CT-confirmed with GO in a median of about 6.2 months. Among expanded thyroid clonotypes with frequency above 0.001, most also showed up in blood, which suggests that blood repertoires may reflect the thyroid immune response. Sample size was not statistically predetermined, and group allocation was not concealed from the investigators. In cross-validation, the 13-signature model distinguished ophthalmopathy from stable hyperthyroidism with 87.88% sensitivity and roughly 81% specificity, while in the test set the corresponding values were approximately 80% and 75%.

For repertoire sequencing, TCR beta CDR3 regions were amplified from RNA transcripts. A first-round RT-PCR used HTBI primers with the Qiagen OneStep RT-PCR kit, followed by a second-round multiplex PCR, size selection and purification. The libraries underwent paired-end sequencing with 100 bp reads on an Illumina HiSeq2000. The study's own analysis went as follows. SOAPnuke was used to process the reads, throwing out any read that had adapters, had uncalled bases, had a mean Phred below 15, or lacked an exact constant-primer or identifier match. High-quality paired reads were merged with COPE v1.2.5. Clonotypes were defined as unique nucleotide sequences and were aligned to IMGT TRB V, D and J references using MiTCR v1.1. Analysis was restricted to V-J combinations with a frequency above 0.0001, which covered 98% to 99.2% of repertoires. For each V-J combination, a TCR clonal expansion and chaos score was defined as the ratio of F50 clonal expansion to chaos observed in the TCRdist matrix. Welch's t-statistics and random forest were used to reduce the features to about a dozen V-J combinations, which were then used as input to a naive Bayes classifier. Thyroid-blood repertoire similarity was quantified with the Morisita-Horn index. The public reads were reanalyzed by TCRdb: fastp trimming at Q25, MiXCR alignment, in-frame beta chains only. Identical CDR3 protein sequences are pooled into one entry, listed with their most common genes and DNA. For this entry, the V and J calls and clone size follow TCRdb and not the study's own pipeline. The sample has about 1.2 million distinct CDR3 sequences on record, 35% to 45% of them singletons. The ten largest clones capture around 10% of the sample.

The sequenced sample was peripheral blood or thyroid tissue (not recorded which). The receptor was derived from an adult man with Graves' hyperthyroidism.

DNA sequence: TGCAGCGTTGCCGGCAGGGGGCGCATGGAGACCCAGTACTTC. It translates as CSVAGRGRMETQYF. The chain employs TRBV29-1 and TRBJ2-5, and 8 bases in between align with TRBD1. Ends trimmed: V by 4 bases, J by 5 bases; bases unmatched to a gene: 9. Looking up the germline V gene yields CDR1 SQVTM and CDR2 ANQGSEA. The CDR3 runs 14 residues from the cysteine to the phenylalanine. Of the read, only the CDR3 DNA is kept; its 42 bases are in frame from base 1.